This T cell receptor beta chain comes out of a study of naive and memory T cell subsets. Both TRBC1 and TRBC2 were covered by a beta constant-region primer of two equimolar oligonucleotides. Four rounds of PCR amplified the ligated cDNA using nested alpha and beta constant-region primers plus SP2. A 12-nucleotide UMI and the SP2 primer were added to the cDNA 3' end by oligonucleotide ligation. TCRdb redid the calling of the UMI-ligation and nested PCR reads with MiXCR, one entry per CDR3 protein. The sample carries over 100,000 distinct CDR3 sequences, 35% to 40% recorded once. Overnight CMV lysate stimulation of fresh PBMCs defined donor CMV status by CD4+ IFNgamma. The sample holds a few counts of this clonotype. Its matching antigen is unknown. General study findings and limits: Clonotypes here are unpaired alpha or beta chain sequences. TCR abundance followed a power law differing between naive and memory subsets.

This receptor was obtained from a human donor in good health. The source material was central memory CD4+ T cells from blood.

This CDR3 reads CASNTGTDLRYEQYF. As DNA, the CDR3 is TGTGCCAGCAATACCGGGACAGACCTTCGCTACGAGCAGTACTTC. The J gene is TRBJ2-7, the V gene TRBV28; 7 nucleotides line up with TRBD1. Germline V gene lookup returns CDR1 MDHEN and CDR2 SYDVKM. The length of the CDR3 is 15 residues. The trim removed 7 bases at V and 3 bases at J, leaving 12 bases unmatched. Full variable domain (missing parts from reference TRBV28 and TRBJ2-7): DVKVTQSSRYLVKRTGEKVFLECVQDMDHENMFWYRQDPGLGLRLIYFSYDVKMKEKGDIPEGYSVSREKKERFSLILESASTNQTSMYLCASNTGTDLRYEQYFGPGTRLTVT.